This T cell receptor beta chain was found in a study of blood T cell repertoires in COVID-19. In the study overall: Collection of acute and convalescent COVID-19 samples took place in the United States, Italy and Spain.

Between the trimmed V and J ends, which lost 1 base and 6 bases, there was a span of 20 bases. This CDR3 is built from 17 residues. The germline V gene encodes CDR1 SGHKS and CDR2 YYEKEE (reference sequence). In the original processing: Reference gene primer amplification gave estimated nucleated cell counts. The protocol was immunoSEQ multiplex PCR, while the TCRdb copy is restricted to in-frame clones and leaves out a portion. Clone size and the V and J calls come from that table; the DNA yielded D and trimming. Of about 240,000 clones in the sample, roughly 81% were seen once. The V gene is TRBV5-5, the J gene TRBJ2-1, with TRBD1 as a possible D gene (6 bases). The sample was peripheral blood. This sequence was found in a man aged 50 to 59 with acute or convalescent COVID-19. The CDR3 DNA is TGTGCCAGCAGCTTGTTTGCCCCTAGGGGGAGTCGCAATGAGCAGTTCTTC. Translating gives CASSLFAPRGSRNEQFF.